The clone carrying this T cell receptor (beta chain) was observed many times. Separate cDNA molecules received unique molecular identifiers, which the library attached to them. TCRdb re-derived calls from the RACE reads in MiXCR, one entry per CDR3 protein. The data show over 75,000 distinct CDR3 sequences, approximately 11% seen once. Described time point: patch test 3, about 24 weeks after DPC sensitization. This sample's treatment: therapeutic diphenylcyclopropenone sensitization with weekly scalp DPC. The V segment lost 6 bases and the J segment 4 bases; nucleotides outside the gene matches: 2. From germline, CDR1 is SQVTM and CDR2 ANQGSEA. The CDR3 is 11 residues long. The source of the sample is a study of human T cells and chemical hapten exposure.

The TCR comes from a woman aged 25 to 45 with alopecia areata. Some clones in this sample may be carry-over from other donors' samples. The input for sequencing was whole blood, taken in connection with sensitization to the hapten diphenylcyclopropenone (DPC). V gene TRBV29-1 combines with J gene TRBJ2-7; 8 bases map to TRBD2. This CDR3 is CSVREGYEQYF. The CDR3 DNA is TGCAGCGTCCGGGAGGGATACGAGCAGTACTTC.